This is a list of T cell receptor beta chains from one sample in a study of cytomegalovirus exposure and HLA in healthy donors. Assay used: immunoSEQ multiplex PCR; TCRdb lists only in-frame clones, some missing. This sample lists under 70,000 clones; its ten largest clones have over 2%. Sample: PBMCs. The origin of the receptors is a young woman in good health and CMV-seronegative. CDR3s include the opening cysteine and the closing phenylalanine or tryptophan. D genes are given only for firm matches. Not every row has a clone size; where given, it reads once, few, many or a size class.

>TRBD1|TRBJ1-3|TRBV18|.
CASSPETGVGNTIYF
TGTGCCAGCTCACCAGAGACAGGGGTCGGAAACACCATATATTTT
>.|TRBJ2-7|TRBV6-1|.
CASGVSRVYEQYF
TGTGCCAGCGGGGTGTCGAGGGTCTACGAGCAGTACTTC
>TRBD2|TRBJ2-3|TRBV6-4|.
CASRDYMINSGRRFPDTQYF
TGTGCCAGCAGAGATTACATGATAAATAGCGGGAGGAGGTTCCCAGATACGCAGTATTTT
>.|TRBJ2-3|TRBV4-1|.
CASSQEGRRDTDTQYF
TGCGCCAGCAGCCAAGAAGGTCGGAGGGACACAGATACGCAGTATTTT
>TRBD1|TRBJ1-6|TRBV9|.
CASSGYLGQGDHSPLHF
TGTGCCAGCAGCGGATACTTGGGACAGGGGGATCATTCACCCCTCCACTTT
>.|TRBJ1-6|TRBV6-4|.
CASSDGQNSPLHF
TGTGCCAGCAGTGACGGACAAAATTCACCCCTCCACTTT
>TRBD2|TRBJ2-2|TRBV7-9|.
CASSSGLAGTGELFF
TGTGCCAGCAGTTCAGGACTAGCAGGGACCGGGGAGCTGTTTTTT
>TRBD2|TRBJ2-1|TRBV5-6|.
CASSPGLADRGWVF
TGTGCCAGCAGCCCGGGACTAGCGGACAGGGGCTGGGTCTTC
>.|TRBJ2-1|TRBV29-1|.
CSVEVGTGQAYNEQFF
TGCAGCGTTGAAGTGGGAACAGGGCAGGCCTACAATGAGCAGTTCTTC
>.|TRBJ2-7|TRBV5-1|.
CASSQTGPRYEQYF
TGCGCCAGCAGCCAGACAGGCCCCCGCTACGAGCAGTACTTC
>.|TRBJ2-3|TRBV28|.
CASSSRTGTDTQYF
TGTGCCAGCAGTTCCCGGACAGGCACAGATACGCAGTATTTT
>.|TRBJ2-6|TRBV5-6|.
CASSFTGLDGANVLTF
TGTGCCAGCAGCTTCACAGGGCTCGATGGGGCCAACGTCCTGACTTTC
>TRBD1|TRBJ1-2|TRBV5-1|.
CASSFGTGGDYGYTF
TGCGCCAGCAGCTTTGGGACAGGGGGCGACTATGGCTACACCTTC
>.|TRBJ1-2|TRBV28|.
CASSPGIFYGYTF
TGTGCCAGCAGTCCGGGGATCTTTTATGGCTACACCTTC
>TRBD2|TRBJ2-7|TRBV25-1|.
CASSDPSGSAYEQYF
TGTGCCAGCAGTGACCCTAGCGGAAGCGCCTACGAGCAGTACTTC
>.|TRBJ1-1|TRBV7-9|.
CASSARTANTEAFF
TGTGCCAGCAGCGCCAGGACAGCCAACACTGAAGCTTTCTTT
>TRBD1|TRBJ1-2|TRBV5-1|.
CASSLGRTGGNYGYTF
TGCGCCAGCAGCTTGGGCCGAACAGGGGGGAACTATGGCTACACCTTC
>.|TRBJ1-5|TRBV6-5|.
CASSLRRGDQPQHF
TGTGCCAGCAGTCTACGTCGGGGGGATCAGCCCCAGCATTTT
>.|TRBJ2-7|TRBV5-1|.
CASSLPQAGASYEQYF
TGCGCCAGCAGCTTGCCGCAGGCGGGGGCCTCCTACGAGCAGTACTTC
>TRBD2|TRBJ2-5|TRBV5-1|.
CASTPTGLVYMETQYF
TGCGCCAGCACCCCCACGGGACTAGTTTATATGGAGACCCAGTACTTC
>TRBD1|TRBJ2-7|TRBV2|.
CASRPGTEKYEQYF
TGTGCCAGCAGACCCGGGACAGAAAAGTACGAGCAGTACTTC
>.|TRBJ2-7|TRBV19|.
CASSSQGVYEQYF
TGTGCCAGTAGTTCCCAAGGGGTATACGAGCAGTACTTC
>.|TRBJ2-7|TRBV28|.
CASSLTASYEQYF
TGTGCCAGCAGCTTGACAGCTTCCTACGAGCAGTACTTC
>TRBD1|TRBJ2-7|TRBV6-1|.
CASTGNRGTYEQYF
TGTGCCAGCACAGGGAACAGGGGGACGTACGAGCAGTACTTC
>TRBD1|TRBJ1-3|TRBV6-5|.
CASRRQGANTIYF
TGTGCCAGCAGACGACAGGGGGCAAACACCATATATTTT
>TRBD2|TRBJ2-3|TRBV6-1|.
CASRLSGGEDTQYF
TGTGCCAGCCGCCTTAGCGGGGGAGAAGATACGCAGTATTTT
>.|TRBJ1-1|TRBV18|.
CASHRQANTEAFF
TGTGCCAGCCACCGACAGGCAAACACTGAAGCTTTCTTT
>.|TRBJ2-7|TRBV10-3|.
CAISESLYEQYF
TGTGCCATCAGTGAGTCTCTTTACGAGCAGTACTTC
>TRBD1|TRBJ2-7|TRBV6-5|.
CASSTGDYEQYF
TGTGCCAGCAGTACAGGGGATTACGAGCAGTACTTC
>.|TRBJ1-3|TRBV7-9|.
CASSSGDSSGNTIYF
TGTGCCAGCAGCTCAGGAGACAGCTCTGGAAACACCATATATTTT
>TRBD1|TRBJ2-3|TRBV5-1|.
CASSSQPGQDTDTQYF
TGCGCCAGCAGCTCGCAACCGGGACAGGATACAGATACGCAGTATTTT
>TRBD2|TRBJ2-1|TRBV5-1|.
CASSPISGLAGPQEQFF
TGCGCCAGCAGCCCGATAAGTGGACTAGCGGGACCCCAGGAGCAGTTCTTC
>TRBD1|TRBJ2-3|TRBV5-1|.
CASSSRQGADTQYF
TGCGCCAGCAGCTCAAGACAGGGTGCAGATACGCAGTATTTT
>TRBD1|TRBJ1-5|TRBV19|.
CASRRQGSNQPQHF
TGTGCCAGTAGGCGACAGGGGAGCAATCAGCCCCAGCATTTT
>TRBD1|TRBJ2-7|TRBV10-1|.
CASSGQGSYEQYF
TGCGCCAGCTCGGGACAGGGTTCCTACGAGCAGTACTTC
>.|TRBJ2-7|TRBV4-1|.
CASSQGAYPSAYEQYF
TGCGCCAGCAGCCAAGGGGCCTATCCCTCCGCCTACGAGCAGTACTTC
>.|TRBJ1-2|TRBV7-9|.
CASSSAGDPYGYTF
TGTGCCAGCAGCTCCGCAGGGGACCCCTATGGCTACACCTTC
>.|TRBJ1-1|TRBV28|.
CASRSRGRRGNTEAFF
TGTGCCAGCCGGTCGCGTGGGCGCAGGGGGAACACTGAAGCTTTCTTT
>.|TRBJ1-5|TRBV6-6|.
CASTIQGGNQPQHF
TGTGCCAGCACCATACAGGGAGGCAATCAGCCCCAGCATTTT
>.|TRBJ1-4|TRBV7-9|.
CASSLNPLNEKLFF
TGTGCCAGCAGCTTAAATCCCCTTAATGAAAAACTGTTTTTT
>.|TRBJ1-4|TRBV6-5|.
CASSAFWRGEKLFF
TGTGCCAGCAGCGCCTTTTGGAGGGGTGAAAAACTGTTTTTT
>TRBD1|TRBJ1-3|TRBV5-1|.
CASRGGQNSGNTIYF
TGCGCCAGCAGGGGGGGACAGAACTCTGGAAACACCATATATTTT
>TRBD1|TRBJ2-3|TRBV6-5|.
CASRRQGTARDTQYF
TGTGCCAGCAGAAGACAGGGGACAGCTCGGGATACGCAGTATTTT
>.|TRBJ2-7|TRBV11-2|.
CASSERPRTIPYEQYF
TGTGCCAGCAGCGAGCGTCCGCGGACAATACCCTACGAGCAGTACTTC
>.|TRBJ2-4|TRBV6-5|.
CASSYSGGWGNIQYF
TGTGCCAGCAGTTACTCGGGGGGTTGGGGGAACATTCAGTACTTC
>TRBD2|TRBJ2-5|TRBV11-3|.
CASSPASWTSGGETQYF
TGTGCCAGCAGCCCAGCCTCGTGGACTAGCGGGGGAGAGACCCAGTACTTC
>TRBD1|TRBJ1-6|TRBV4-1|.
CASSQEDRSNSPLHF
TGCGCCAGCAGCCAAGAGGACAGGAGTAATTCACCCCTCCACTTT
>.|TRBJ1-1|TRBV27|.
CASRPNGGTEAFF
TGTGCCAGCAGACCAAACGGGGGGACTGAAGCTTTCTTT
>.|TRBJ2-7|TRBV9|.
CASSPTGGPYEQYF
TGTGCCAGCAGCCCCACCGGGGGGCCCTACGAGCAGTACTTC
>.|TRBJ1-2|TRBV2|.
CASSLSGDGIYGYTF
TGTGCCAGCAGTCTCTCGGGAGACGGGATCTATGGCTACACCTTC
>TRBD1|TRBJ1-1|TRBV5-4|.
CASSGRTGESEAFF
TGTGCCAGCAGCGGACGGACAGGGGAGTCCGAAGCTTTCTTT
>.|TRBJ2-1|TRBV29-1|.
CSVERLAYNEQFF
TGCAGCGTTGAACGACTAGCCTACAATGAGCAGTTCTTC
>TRBD2|TRBJ2-1|TRBV30|.
CASGVLAGSSSYNEQFF
TGTGCCAGCGGGGTACTAGCGGGCTCGAGCTCCTACAATGAGCAGTTCTTC
>TRBD2|TRBJ2-7|TRBV4-2|.
CASSQALAGAYEQYF
TGTGCCAGCAGCCAAGCCCTAGCGGGAGCCTACGAGCAGTACTTC
>.|TRBJ1-1|TRBV4-1|.
CASSQQGINTEDFF
TGCGCCAGCAGCCAACAGGGGATAAACACTGAAGATTTCTTT
>.|TRBJ2-1|TRBV15|medium-sized
CATSRDSGSYNEQFF
TGTGCCACCAGCAGAGATAGCGGCTCCTACAATGAGCAGTTCTTC
>.|TRBJ1-4|TRBV28|.
CASSLTGGTEKLFF
TGTGCCAGCAGTTTAACGGGGGGGACCGAAAAACTGTTTTTT